The sequence of this T cell receptor (beta chain) was determined in a study of blood T cell repertoires in COVID-19. Using immunoSEQ multiplex PCR, the repertoire was profiled, and TCRdb retains in-frame clones only, with some absent. The data contain 350,000 to 400,000 clones, approximately 91% of them singletons. V was clipped by 2 bases and J by 0 bases, with 12 bases between them. Germline values: CDR1 SGDLS, CDR2 YYNGEE. This CDR3 spans 15 amino acids. J is TRBJ2-7 and V is TRBV9; tentatively, D is TRBD1 (6 bases). Sequenced input: PBMCs or T cells enriched from blood (not recorded which). This TCR came from a woman in her forties who had been exposed to COVID-19. CDR3 nucleotide sequence: TGTGCCAGCAGCGTTGGGGGCCAAAGCTCCTACGAGCAGTACTTC. Translation: CASSVGGQSSYEQYF.